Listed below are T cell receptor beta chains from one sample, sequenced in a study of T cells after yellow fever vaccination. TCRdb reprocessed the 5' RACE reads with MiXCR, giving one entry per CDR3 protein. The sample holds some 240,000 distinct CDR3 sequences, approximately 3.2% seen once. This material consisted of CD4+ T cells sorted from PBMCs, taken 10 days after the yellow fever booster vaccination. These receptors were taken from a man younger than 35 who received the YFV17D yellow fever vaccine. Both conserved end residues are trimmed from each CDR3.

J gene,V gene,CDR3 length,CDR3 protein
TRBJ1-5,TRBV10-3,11,ATGTGGNQPQH
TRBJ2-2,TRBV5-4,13,ASTGKGVNTGELF
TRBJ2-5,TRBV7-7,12,ASSFGGFEETQY
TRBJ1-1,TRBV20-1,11,SARQDRETEAF
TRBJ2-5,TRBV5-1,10,ASSLDGETQY
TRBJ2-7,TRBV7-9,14,ASSPRTGAPPYEQY
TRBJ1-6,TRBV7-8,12,ASSLVGVYPPLH
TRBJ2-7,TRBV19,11,ASGVRTGYEQY
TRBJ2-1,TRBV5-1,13,ASSLEAGNAGEQF
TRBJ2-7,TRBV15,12,ATSKRQGDYEQY
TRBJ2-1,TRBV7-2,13,ASSLEGTSYNEQF
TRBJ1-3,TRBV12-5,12,DTKRGLSGNTIY
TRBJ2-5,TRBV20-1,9,SAQGSETQY
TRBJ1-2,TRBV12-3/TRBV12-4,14,ASSHTRTQDDGGYT
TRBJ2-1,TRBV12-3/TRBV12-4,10,ASKTSNNEQF
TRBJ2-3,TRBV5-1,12,ASSSGQDTDTQY